The 20 T cell receptor beta chains below were found in one sample sequenced in a study of T cell repertoires in cytomegalovirus infection. Their antigens are not known. MiXCR, run by TCRdb on the reads, gives a single entry per CDR3 protein. The sample holds approximately 1,000,000 distinct CDR3 sequences; approximately 30% are singletons and the top ten take around 15%. Source: cultured CD8+ T cells from PBMCs, taken from culture after CMV antigen stimulation. These receptors were taken from a human donor in good health (CMV status not recorded). Some clones in this sample may be carry-over from other donors' samples.

The chain combines TRBV6-5 with TRBJ2-4; possible D gene TRBD1, 5 bases. Trimming removed 0 bases at V and 8 bases at J, with 14 bases between. The CDR3 sequence is 15 residues long. The germline V gene encodes CDR1 MNHEY and CDR2 SVGAGI. The CDR3 loop reads CASSYSAGMTDIQYF. The CDR3 DNA reads TGTGCCAGCAGTTACTCCGCAGGGATGACGGACATTCAGTACTTC.

This clonotype was seen ten or more times. The genes are TRBV7-9 and TRBJ2-3; weak D call: TRBD2 (6 bases). Between the trimmed V and J ends, which lost 4 bases and 0 bases, there was a span of 20 bases. Germline V lookup: CDR1 SEHNR, CDR2 FQNEAQ (reference sequence). The CDR3 extends over 18 amino acids. The CDR3 reads CASSSPGLRGISTDTQYF. CDR3 in DNA: TGTGCCAGCAGCTCCCCGGGACTCCGAGGGATCAGCACAGATACGCAGTATTTT.

The sample holds a few counts of this clonotype. The chain carries TRBV12-5 and TRBJ2-1; TRBD1 or TRBD2 may be the D gene (5 bases each). Per germline, CDR1 LGHNT and CDR2 FRNRAP. The germline V and J ends were trimmed by 8 bases and 5 bases, with 13 bases remaining between them. The CDR3 runs 13 residues. CDR3 in DNA: TGTGCTAGTAACGGGGCAGGCGACAATGAGCAGTTCTTC. This encodes CASNGAGDNEQFF.

This sequence joins TRBV20-1 and TRBJ2-2, with 9 bases that match TRBD1. The CDR3 consists of 16 residues. V shed 5 bases and J 5 bases; nucleotides not matched to a gene: 12. Germline CDR1 and CDR2: DFQATT and SNEGSKA (reference sequence). Written as DNA, the CDR3 is TGCAGTGCTGGGCTTTACAGGGGGCGTGAGACCGGGGAGCTGTTTTTT. It translates to CSAGLYRGRETGELFF.

The CDR3 region has the DNA TGTGCCAGCAGTTTATGGAGCGGGGGGGCAAAAGAGCAGTTCTTC. This gives the protein CASSLWSGGAKEQFF. This chain connects TRBV27 to TRBJ2-1, with 10 bases lining up with TRBD2. The CDR3 sequence is 15 residues long. Per germline, CDR1 MNHEY and CDR2 SMNVEV (reference sequence). V trimming: 1 base; J trimming: 10 bases; junction bases outside the gene matches: 7.

This clonotype has at least ten counts. The chain recombines TRBV6-5 with TRBJ2-1, with D uncertain. CDR1 and CDR2 (germline): MNHEY, SVGAGI. The CDR3 consists of 13 residues. Trimming pared 6 bases from V and 0 bases from J, leaving 6 bases between. CDR3 protein: CASRLSSYNEQFF. In nucleotides, the CDR3 is TGTGCCAGCAGACTGAGCTCCTACAATGAGCAGTTCTTC.

Of note for this clonotype: The germline gene is not matched at one end of the junction; a read error may be the cause. V usage is TRBV11-2 and J usage is TRBJ2-3, with TRBD1 matching over 9 bases. The CDR3 length is 16 residues. CDR1 and CDR2 (germline): SGHAT, FQNNGV. The DNA for the CDR3 is TGTGTCAGCAGTCGTCTCACGGGACAGGGCGGTGATACGCAGTATTTT. Translation: CVSSRLTGQGGDTQYF.

This clonotype has ten or more counts. The V call is TRBV7-6, the J call TRBJ2-7; D is undetermined. From germline, CDR1 is SGHVS and CDR2 FNYEAQ. Trimming shortened V by 8 bases and J by 0 bases, and 8 bases separated the two germline ends. This CDR3 comprises 12 residues. This CDR3 reads CASSPNSYEQYF. The CDR3 DNA sequence: TGTGCCAGCTCACCGAACTCCTACGAGCAGTACTTC. The full variable domain, with the rest looked up from reference TRBV7-6 and TRBJ2-7, is GAGVSQSPRYKVTKRGQDVALRCDPISGHVSLYWYRQALGQGPEFLTYFNYEAQQDKSGLPNDRFSAERPEGSISTLTIQRTEQRDSAMYRCASSPNSYEQYFGPGTRLTVT.

This clonotype was detected only a few times. At one boundary the junction diverges from the germline segment, which might be a read error. The chain recombines TRBV13 with TRBJ2-1; 8 positions match TRBD1. The CDR3 length is 15 residues. CDR1 PRHDT and CDR2 FYEKMQ come from the germline V gene (reference sequence). The CDR3 here is CASSAGQGRVNKQFF. The CDR3, as DNA: TGTGCCAGCAGCGCCGGACAGGGCAGGGTCAATAAGCAGTTCTTC.

The V call is TRBV12-3 or TRBV12-4, the J call TRBJ1-1; D is unclear. With 3 bases removed from V and 9 bases from J, the gap between germline ends came to 14 bases. The length of the CDR3 is 13 residues. CDR3 bases: TGTGCCAGCAGTTTTATGGGAACTCTACAAGCTTTCTTT. Its protein product is CASSFMGTLQAFF.

This clonotype came up a few times. CDR3: CASSSSGDEQYV. The CDR3 DNA reads TGTGCCAGCAGCTCCAGTGGGGACGAGCAGTACGTC. The chain couples TRBV7-8 to TRBJ2-7; D gene unclear. This CDR3 has 12 amino acids. Germline loops: CDR1 SGHVS, CDR2 FQNEAQ. The V and J ends lost 4 bases and 5 bases respectively, with 9 bases between them.

The gene calls are TRBV2 and TRBJ2-7; 9 bases are a match to TRBD1. The CDR3 spans 15 residues. Unmatched junction bases numbered 11, after V lost 8 bases and J lost 3 bases. Germline values: CDR1 SNHLY, CDR2 FYNNEI. The chain's CDR3 is CASSFTGGASYEQYF. CDR3 in DNA: TGTGCCAGCTCGTTCACAGGGGGCGCAAGCTACGAGCAGTACTTC.

This chain links TRBV6-6 with TRBJ1-3; D is possibly TRBD1 (5 bases). CDR3 length: 19 residues. Germline V gene lookup returns CDR1 MNHNY and CDR2 SVGAGI (reference sequence). The V and J ends lost 2 bases and 8 bases respectively, with 28 bases between them. The CDR3 nucleotides are TGTGCCAGCAGTTACACCCCCCCGGCAGGGATAGAGATGAAGGACACCATATATTTT. Its translation is CASSYTPPAGIEMKDTIYF.

The chain couples TRBV27 to TRBJ1-3, with D unresolved. The CDR3 is 13 amino acids. Per germline, CDR1 MNHEY and CDR2 SMNVEV (reference sequence). V dropped 6 bases and J dropped 4 bases, with 10 bases sitting between them. The CDR3 region is CASRRPGGNTIYF. As DNA, the CDR3 is TGTGCCAGCAGGAGACCTGGGGGAAACACCATATATTTT.

This chain uses TRBV7-6 with TRBJ1-4; 8 bases agree with TRBD1. The CDR3 runs to 17 residues. From germline, CDR1 is SGHVS and CDR2 FNYEAQ. With 1 base clipped from V and 8 bases from J, the junction kept 12 bases outside the gene matches. This CDR3 is CASSLVVPGGAQEKLFF. Written as DNA, the CDR3 is TGTGCCAGCAGCTTAGTGGTCCCAGGGGGCGCACAGGAAAAACTGTTTTTT.

This sequence joins TRBV13 and TRBJ2-5; TRBD2 aligns across 8 bases. Germline V lookup: CDR1 PRHDT, CDR2 FYEKMQ (reference sequence). CDR3 length: 16 residues. Losses at the gene ends were 5 bases for V and 2 bases for J; bases not matched to a gene: 10. The CDR3 nucleotides read TGTGCCAGCAGCCTCCGGGGGGGACCAAGTCAAGAGACCCAGTACTTC. Residues: CASSLRGGPSQETQYF.

The rearrangement links TRBV6-5 to TRBJ1-2, with 7 bases fitting TRBD1. The CDR3 runs to 17 residues. Germline CDR1 is MNHEY and CDR2 is SVGAGI. V gave up 5 bases and J gave up 4 bases; unmatched junction bases: 16. This CDR3 is CASSLSAGGSSGYGYTF. The CDR3 coding sequence is TGTGCCAGCAGTCTCAGCGCAGGGGGAAGTTCTGGCTATGGCTACACCTTC.

This sequence joins TRBV18 and TRBJ2-3, with D hard to call. Germline CDR1 reads KGHSH; CDR2 reads LQKENI. V lost 4 bases to trimming and J lost 0 bases, with 26 bases between them. This CDR3 has 20 residues. This chain's CDR3 is CASSLIRESLQNPSTDTQYF. DNA for the CDR3: TGTGCCAGCTCACTCATAAGGGAATCACTTCAAAACCCTAGCACAGATACGCAGTATTTT.

CDR3 sequence: CASSHEAYYEQYV. CDR3 nucleotides: TGTGCCAGCAGTCATGAGGCCTACTACGAGCAGTACGTC. V gene TRBV7-9 combines with J gene TRBJ2-7; no firm D call. This CDR3 has 13 amino acids. V was clipped by 6 bases and J by 3 bases, with 12 bases between them. Germline V CDR1 and CDR2: SEHNR, FQNEAQ (reference sequence).

This clonotype was seen a handful of times. With a much larger clone just one base away, this may be a read error. The V and J genes are TRBV11-2 and TRBJ1-1; no firm D call. Germline V lookup: CDR1 SGHAT, CDR2 FQNNGV. CDR3 size: 12 residues. V was trimmed by 2 bases and J by 4 bases, leaving 5 bases between them. This CDR3 is CASSLMSTEAFF. CDR3 DNA sequence: TGTGCCAGCAGCTTAATGAGCACTGAAGCTTTCTTT.